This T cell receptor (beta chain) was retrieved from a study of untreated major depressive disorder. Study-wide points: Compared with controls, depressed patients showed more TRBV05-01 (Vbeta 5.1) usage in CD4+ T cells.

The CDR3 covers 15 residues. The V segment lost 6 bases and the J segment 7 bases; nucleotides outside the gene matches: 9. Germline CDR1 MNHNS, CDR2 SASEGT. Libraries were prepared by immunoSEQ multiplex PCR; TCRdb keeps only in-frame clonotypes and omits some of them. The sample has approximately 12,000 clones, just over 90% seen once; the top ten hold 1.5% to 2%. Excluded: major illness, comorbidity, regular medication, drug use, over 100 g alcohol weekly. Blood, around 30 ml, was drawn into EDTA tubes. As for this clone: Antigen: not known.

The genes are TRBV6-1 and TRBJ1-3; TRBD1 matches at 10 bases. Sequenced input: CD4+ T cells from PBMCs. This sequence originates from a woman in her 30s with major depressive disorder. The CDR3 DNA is TGTGCCAGCAGCACACCGGGACAGGGGTGGAACACCATATATTTT. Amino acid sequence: CASSTPGQGWNTIYF.